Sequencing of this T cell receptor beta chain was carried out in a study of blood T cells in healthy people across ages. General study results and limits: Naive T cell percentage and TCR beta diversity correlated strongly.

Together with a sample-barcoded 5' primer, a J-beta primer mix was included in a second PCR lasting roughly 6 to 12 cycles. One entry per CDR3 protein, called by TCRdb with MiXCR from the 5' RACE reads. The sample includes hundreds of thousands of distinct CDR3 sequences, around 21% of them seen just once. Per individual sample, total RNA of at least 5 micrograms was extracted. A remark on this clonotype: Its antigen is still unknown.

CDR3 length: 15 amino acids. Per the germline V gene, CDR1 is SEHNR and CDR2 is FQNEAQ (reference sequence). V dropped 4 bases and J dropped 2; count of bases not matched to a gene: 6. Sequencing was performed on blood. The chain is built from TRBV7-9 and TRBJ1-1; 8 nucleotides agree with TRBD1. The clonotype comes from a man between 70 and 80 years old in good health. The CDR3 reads CASSSRDRGNTEAFF. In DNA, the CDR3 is TGTGCCAGCAGCTCGCGTGACAGGGGTAACACTGAAGCTTTCTTT.